The source of this T cell receptor beta chain is a study of breast tumors, draining lymph nodes, adjacent tissues (dated by TCRdb to about 2016). About the study as a whole: Breast cancer patients provided tumor, adjacent nontumor tissue and axillary lymph nodes, and the study compared the TCR beta repertoires across these three sources. The study was designed to assess the relationships and possible T-cell exchange between tumor, surrounding tissue and draining lymph node repertoires in human breast cancer. The full study reports these points: Tumor T-cell repertoires showed less diversity than lymph node repertoires and more diversity than nontumor tissue repertoires, and tumor T-cell repertoires showed preferential V and J gene usage. The data were considered consistent with most tumor T cells being derived from the lymph node and subsequently expanding within tumor tissue. The similarity between tumor and nontumor tissue repertoires was significantly greater in luminal-like breast cancer than in basal-like breast cancer. The conclusion that tumor T cells originate in lymph nodes was framed as consistent with a hypothesis rather than directly demonstrated.

For this clonotype: It has no known antigen specificity. Per-base qualities were not stored, and no clone one base away is much larger.

Lymph node samples were obtained from the axillary draining lymph nodes of breast cancer patients. The V end loses 4 bases and the J end loses 2 bases, and a stretch of 12 bases separates them. From the cysteine through the phenylalanine, the CDR3 covers 14 amino acids. The kept DNA is CDR3 alone, 42 bases in frame from the first base. CDR1 SGHTA and CDR2 FQGTGA were looked up in the germline V gene. The run used an Illumina HiSeq 2000. Multiplex PCR amplification was used to build the TCR beta chain libraries. High-throughput sequencing was used to analyze the amplified TCR beta chain products. In TCRdb, the public reads were trimmed at Q25 with fastp and aligned with MiXCR, with productive beta chains retained. Records with the same CDR3 protein are collapsed into one entry carrying the most frequent genes and DNA. This sample lists some 100,000 distinct CDR3 sequences; around 20% were detected once. Less than 1.5% of the sample rests with the top ten.

The chain employs TRBV7-3 and TRBJ2-7; possibly the D gene is TRBD1, per 6 matching bases. What was sequenced was axillary lymph node tissue. This sequence originates from a female donor with breast cancer. Some clones in this sample may be carry-over from other donors' samples. The encoded CDR3 is CASSYREWTYEQYF. The nucleotides are TGTGCCAGCAGCTACAGGGAGTGGACCTACGAGCAGTACTTC.